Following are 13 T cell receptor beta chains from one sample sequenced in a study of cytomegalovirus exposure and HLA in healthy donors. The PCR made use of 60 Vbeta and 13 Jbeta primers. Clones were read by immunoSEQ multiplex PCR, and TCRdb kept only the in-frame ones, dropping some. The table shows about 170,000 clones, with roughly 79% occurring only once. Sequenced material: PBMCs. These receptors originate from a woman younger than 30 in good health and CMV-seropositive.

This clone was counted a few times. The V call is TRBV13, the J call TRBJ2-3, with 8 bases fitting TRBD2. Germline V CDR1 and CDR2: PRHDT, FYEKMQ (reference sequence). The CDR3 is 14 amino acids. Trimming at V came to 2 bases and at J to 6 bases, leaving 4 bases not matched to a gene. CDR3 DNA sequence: TGTGCCAGCAGCTTAAATAGCGGGGTGGATACGCAGTATTTT. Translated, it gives CASSLNSGVDTQYF.

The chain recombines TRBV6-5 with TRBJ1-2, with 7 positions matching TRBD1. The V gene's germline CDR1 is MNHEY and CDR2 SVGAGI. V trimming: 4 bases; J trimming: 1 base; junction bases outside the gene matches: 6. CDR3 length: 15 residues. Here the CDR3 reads CASSSETGSNYGYTF. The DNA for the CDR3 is TGTGCCAGCAGTTCCGAGACAGGGAGTAACTATGGCTACACCTTC.

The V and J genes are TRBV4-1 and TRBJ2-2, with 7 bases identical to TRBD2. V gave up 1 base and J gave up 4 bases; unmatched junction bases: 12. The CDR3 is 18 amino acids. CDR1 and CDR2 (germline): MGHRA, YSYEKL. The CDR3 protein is CASSQVLRGRGITGELFF. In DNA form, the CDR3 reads TGCGCCAGCAGCCAAGTTCTCCGAGGGCGGGGGATCACCGGGGAGCTGTTTTTT.

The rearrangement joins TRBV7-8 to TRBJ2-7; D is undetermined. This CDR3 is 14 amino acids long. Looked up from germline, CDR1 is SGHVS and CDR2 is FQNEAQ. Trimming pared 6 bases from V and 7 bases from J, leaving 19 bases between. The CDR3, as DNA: TGTGCCAGCAGTCCGAGAAATATTCCTATTGAGCAGTACTTC. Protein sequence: CASSPRNIPIEQYF.

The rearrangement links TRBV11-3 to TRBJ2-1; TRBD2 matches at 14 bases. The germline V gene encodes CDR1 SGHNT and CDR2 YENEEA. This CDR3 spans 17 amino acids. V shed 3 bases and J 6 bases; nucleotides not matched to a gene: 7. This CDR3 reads CASSFSPTSGGANEQFF. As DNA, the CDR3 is TGTGCCAGCAGCTTCTCCCCGACTAGCGGGGGGGCCAATGAGCAGTTCTTC.

The DNA for the CDR3 is TGTGCCAGCTCAAGTAGCCAGGGGTACGAGCAGTACTTC. Its translation is CASSSSQGYEQYF. The V and J genes are TRBV18 and TRBJ2-7, with D possibly matching TRBD1 (6 bases). Trimming removed 5 bases from V and 4 bases from J, with 12 bases in between. Germline V gene sequence: CDR1 KGHSH, CDR2 LQKENI. There are 13 residues in the CDR3.

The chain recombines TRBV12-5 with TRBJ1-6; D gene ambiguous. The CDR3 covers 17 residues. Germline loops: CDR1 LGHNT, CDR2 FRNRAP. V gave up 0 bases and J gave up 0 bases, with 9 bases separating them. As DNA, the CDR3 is TGTGCTAGTGGTTTGGTAAGTTACAGCTCCTATAATTCACCCCTCCACTTT. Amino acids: CASGLVSYSSYNSPLHF.

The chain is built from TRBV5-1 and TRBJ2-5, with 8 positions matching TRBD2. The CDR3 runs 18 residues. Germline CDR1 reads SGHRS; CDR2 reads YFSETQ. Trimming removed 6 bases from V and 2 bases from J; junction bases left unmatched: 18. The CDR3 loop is CASIQGRGGGGEQETQYF. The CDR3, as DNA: TGCGCCAGCATCCAAGGCCGGGGGGGAGGGGGGGAACAAGAGACCCAGTACTTC.

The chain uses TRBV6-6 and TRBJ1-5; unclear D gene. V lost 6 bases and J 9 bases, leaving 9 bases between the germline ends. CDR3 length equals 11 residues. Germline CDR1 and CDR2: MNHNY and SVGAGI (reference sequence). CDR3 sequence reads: CASRPRRPQHF. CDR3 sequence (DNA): TGTGCCAGCAGGCCGAGGCGGCCCCAGCATTTT.

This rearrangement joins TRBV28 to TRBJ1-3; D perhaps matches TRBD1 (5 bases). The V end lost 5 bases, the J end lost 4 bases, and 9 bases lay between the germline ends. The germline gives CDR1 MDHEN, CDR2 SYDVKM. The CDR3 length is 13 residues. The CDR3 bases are TGTGCCAGCAGTGCCCACAGGGGAAACACCATATATTTT. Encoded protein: CASSAHRGNTIYF.

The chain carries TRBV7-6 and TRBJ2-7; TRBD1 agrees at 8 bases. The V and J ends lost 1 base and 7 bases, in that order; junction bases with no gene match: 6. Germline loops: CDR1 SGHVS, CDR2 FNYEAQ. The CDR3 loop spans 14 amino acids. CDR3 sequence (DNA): TGTGCCAGCAGCTTAGGGACAGGGCTAGGGGAGCAGTACTTC. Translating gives CASSLGTGLGEQYF.

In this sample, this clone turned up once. CDR3: CASSLATSREGTQYF. The CDR3 DNA follows: TGTGCCAGCAGCTTAGCAACTAGCCGAGAGGGGACCCAGTACTTC. The chain has TRBV7-2 and TRBJ2-5, with D tentatively TRBD2 (6 bases). This CDR3 has 15 amino acids. CDR1 and CDR2 from the germline V gene are SGHTA and FQGNSA. Trimming removed 0 bases from V and 7 bases from J, with 15 bases in between.

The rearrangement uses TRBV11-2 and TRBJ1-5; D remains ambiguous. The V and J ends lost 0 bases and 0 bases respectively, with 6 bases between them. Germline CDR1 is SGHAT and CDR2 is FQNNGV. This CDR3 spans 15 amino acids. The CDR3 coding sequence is TGTGCCAGCAGCTTAGACATCAATAGCAATCAGCCCCAGCATTTT. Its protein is CASSLDINSNQPQHF.